Following are 13 T cell receptor beta chains from one sample sequenced in a study of T cells after yellow fever vaccination. TCRdb re-called the 5' RACE reads with MiXCR, one entry per CDR3 protein. The sample includes some 560,000 distinct CDR3 sequences, 15% to 20% of them seen just once. The sample in question was PBMCs, obtained 15 days after the yellow fever booster vaccination. All receptors derive from a man aged 30-40 years who received the YFV17D yellow fever vaccine.

The chain combines TRBV12-3 or TRBV12-4 with TRBJ1-6; D remains ambiguous. The CDR3 has 17 residues. The V and J ends lost 5 bases and 3 bases respectively, with 17 bases between them. CDR3 coding DNA: TGTGCCAGCAGTCCCCACCTCGGCCTAATCTATAATTCACCCCTCCACTTT. It specifies CASSPHLGLIYNSPLHF.

This clonotype has only a few counts. This chain uses TRBV6-2 or TRBV6-3 with TRBJ2-1, with TRBD2 identical over 8 bases. CDR3 size: 16 residues. Unmatched junction bases numbered 15, after V lost 6 bases and J lost 8 bases. Germline V gene lookup returns CDR1 MNHEY and CDR2 SVGEGT. CDR3 residues: CASSEREKVEGDEQFF. DNA of the CDR3: TGTGCCAGCAGCGAGCGGGAGAAGGTCGAGGGGGATGAGCAGTTCTTC.

V gene TRBV7-2 combines with J gene TRBJ1-2; the D is unclear. The V end was cut by 1 base, the J end by 0 bases, with 12 bases between. Germline V gene data show CDR1 as SGHTA and CDR2 as FQGNSA. The CDR3 has 16 residues. The CDR3 DNA is TGTGCCAGCAGCTTAGATCGAGGTGGAGCTAACTATGGCTACACCTTC. Amino acid sequence: CASSLDRGGANYGYTF.

Turning to this clonotype: One junction end does not reproduce the germline sequence, and a read error may be involved. The V call is TRBV20-1, the J call TRBJ2-2, with 9 bases that match TRBD2. Per germline, CDR1 DFQATT and CDR2 SNEGSKA (reference sequence). This CDR3 is built from 16 residues. The CDR3 reads CCARDWREGGTGELFF. DNA for the CDR3: TGCTGTGCTAGAGACTGGCGGGAGGGAGGGACCGGGGAGCTGTTTTTT.

This chain links TRBV20-1 with TRBJ2-7, with 10 bases fitting TRBD1. Unmatched junction bases numbered 3, after V lost 5 bases and J lost 2 bases. In germline, CDR1 is DFQATT, CDR2 SNEGSKA (reference sequence). This CDR3 spans 13 amino acids. DNA of the CDR3: TGCAGTGCTCAAGGACAGGGGGCCTACGAGCAGTACTTC. Its translation: CSAQGQGAYEQYF.

V and J are TRBV5-5 and TRBJ2-7; 11 bases line up with TRBD2. CDR1 is SGHKS, CDR2 YYEKEE, per germline (reference sequence). V was pared by 4 bases and J by 7 bases, with 10 bases of the junction left unmatched. The CDR3 runs 15 residues. The CDR3 loop reads CASSRRLAGNREQYF. CDR3 bases: TGTGCCAGCAGCCGTCGACTAGCGGGAAATCGAGAGCAGTACTTC.

The table lists this clonotype with a few counts. V and J are TRBV21-1 and TRBJ2-2; the table's D call, TRBD2, was not checked against the DNA. TRBV21-1 is tagged as a pseudogene. This CDR3 contains 17 residues. The CDR3 spells CASSSTSSSGNTGELFF. CDR3 in DNA: TGTGCCAGCAGCTCCACATCTTCTAGCGGAAACACCGGGGAGCTGTTTTTT.

In its sample, this clonotype was seen a few times. The chain recombines TRBV7-2 with TRBJ2-7; D remains ambiguous. This CDR3 region has 16 residues. The V gene's germline CDR1 is SGHTA and CDR2 FQGNSA. Trimming took off 1 base at V and 0 bases at J, with 13 bases between the two ends. This CDR3 is CASSLGQPLSSYEQYF. The DNA for the CDR3 is TGTGCCAGCAGCTTAGGTCAGCCTTTGAGCTCCTACGAGCAGTACTTC.

A few counts support this clonotype. The chain employs TRBV18 and TRBJ1-1, with 9 bases identical to TRBD1. The V gene end was trimmed by 2 bases and the J gene end by 2 bases; junction bases not matched to a gene: 3. Germline loops: CDR1 KGHSH, CDR2 LQKENI. CDR3 length: 15 amino acids. The CDR3 protein is CASSPGGQGNTEAFF. CDR3 nucleotides: TGTGCCAGCTCACCAGGGGGACAGGGCAACACTGAAGCTTTCTTT.

This clonotype was detected a few times. The V gene is TRBV20-1, the J gene TRBJ2-4; D call uncertain. CDR3 length: 13 amino acids. V gave up 1 base and J gave up 9 bases, with 13 bases separating them. The germline V gene encodes CDR1 DFQATT and CDR2 SNEGSKA (reference sequence). The CDR3 here is CSARGSGISIQYF. In DNA, the CDR3 is TGCAGTGCTAGAGGGAGTGGGATCAGCATTCAGTACTTC.

This clonotype was seen more than once but under ten times. The chain carries TRBV2 and TRBJ2-1, with TRBD2 matching 7 bases. CDR1 is SNHLY and CDR2 is FYNNEI in the germline V gene. The CDR3 is 12 residues long. V lost 6 bases to trimming and J lost 10 bases; unmatched junction nucleotides: 6. As DNA, the CDR3 is TGTGCCAGCAGCCCGGGAGGCCGAGAGCAGTTCTTC. Translation gives CASSPGGREQFF.

CDR3 amino acids: CATRAPGPEGGNQPQHF. DNA of the CDR3: TGTGCCACCAGAGCACCGGGACCGGAGGGTGGCAATCAGCCCCAGCATTTT. The J gene is TRBJ1-5, the V gene TRBV15; D is possibly TRBD1 (5 bases). V was trimmed by 6 bases and J by 2 bases, leaving 20 bases between them. CDR1 and CDR2 (germline): LNHNV, YYDKDF (reference sequence). This CDR3 is 17 amino acids long.

This clonotype has a count of ten or more. One junction end disagrees with the germline gene, perhaps due to a read error. The V gene is TRBV7-9, the J gene TRBJ2-1; possibly TRBD1 or TRBD2 for D (5 bases each). Germline loops: CDR1 SEHNR, CDR2 FQNEAQ (reference sequence). The CDR3 is made up of 13 amino acids. The CDR3 loop is CASSYYEGTGSDF. As DNA, the CDR3 is TGTGCCAGCAGCTACTACGAGGGGACGGGATCCGATTTC. Variable domain in full (rest from reference TRBV7-9 and TRBJ2-1): DTGVSQNPRHKITKRGQNVTFRCDPISEHNRLYWYRQTLGQGPEFLTYFQNEAQLEKSRLLSDRFSAERPKGSFSTLEIQRTEQGDSAMYLCASSYYEGTGSDFGPGTRLTVL.